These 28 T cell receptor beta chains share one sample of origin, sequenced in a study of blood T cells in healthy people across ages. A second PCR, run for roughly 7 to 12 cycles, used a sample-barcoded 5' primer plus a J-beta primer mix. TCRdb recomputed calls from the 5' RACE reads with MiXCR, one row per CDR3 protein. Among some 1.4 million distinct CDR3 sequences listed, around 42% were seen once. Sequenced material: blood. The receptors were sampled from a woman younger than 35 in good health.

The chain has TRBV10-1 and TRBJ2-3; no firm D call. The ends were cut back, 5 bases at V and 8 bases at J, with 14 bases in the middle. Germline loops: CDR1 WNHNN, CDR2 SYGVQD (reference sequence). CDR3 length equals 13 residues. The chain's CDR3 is CASSPAKAGTQYF. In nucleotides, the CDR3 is TGCGCCAGCAGTCCCGCTAAGGCTGGTACGCAGTATTTT.

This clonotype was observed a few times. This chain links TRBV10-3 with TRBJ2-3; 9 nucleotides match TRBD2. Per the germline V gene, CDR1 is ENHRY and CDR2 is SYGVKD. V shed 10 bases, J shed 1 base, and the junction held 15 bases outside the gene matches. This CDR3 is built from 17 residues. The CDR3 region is CATSGEGSGRRTDTQYF. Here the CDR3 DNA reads TGTGCCACTTCAGGTGAGGGTAGCGGGAGACGCACAGATACGCAGTATTTT.

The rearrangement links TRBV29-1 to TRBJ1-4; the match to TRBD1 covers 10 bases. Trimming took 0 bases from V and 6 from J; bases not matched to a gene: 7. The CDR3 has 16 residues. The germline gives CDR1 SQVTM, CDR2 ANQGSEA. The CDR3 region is CSVEERDRGSDEKLFF. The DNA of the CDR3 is TGCAGCGTTGAAGAGAGGGACAGGGGATCTGATGAAAAACTGTTTTTT.

The DNA for the CDR3 is TGTGCCAGCTCCCCCCTGGAGGTTTCTCCCTACAATGAGCAGTTCTTC. Its protein product is CASSPLEVSPYNEQFF. V and J are TRBV18 and TRBJ2-1, with D tentatively TRBD2 (5 bases). The CDR3 is 16 residues long. Germline CDR1 and CDR2: KGHSH and LQKENI. Trimming took off 6 bases at V and 2 bases at J, with 17 bases between the two ends.

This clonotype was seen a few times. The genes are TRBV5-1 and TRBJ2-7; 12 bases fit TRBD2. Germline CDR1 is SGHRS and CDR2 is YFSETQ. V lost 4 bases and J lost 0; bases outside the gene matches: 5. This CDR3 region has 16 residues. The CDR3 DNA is TGCGCCAGCAGCCCGACTAGCGGGAGAACCTCCTACGAGCAGTACTTC. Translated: CASSPTSGRTSYEQYF.

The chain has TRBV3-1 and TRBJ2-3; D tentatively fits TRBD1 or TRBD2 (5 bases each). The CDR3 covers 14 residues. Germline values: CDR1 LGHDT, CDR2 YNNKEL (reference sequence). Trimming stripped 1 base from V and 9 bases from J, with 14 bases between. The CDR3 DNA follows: TGTGCCAGCAGCCAAGCTGGGACGCGGAGAACGCAGTATTTT. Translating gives CASSQAGTRRTQYF.

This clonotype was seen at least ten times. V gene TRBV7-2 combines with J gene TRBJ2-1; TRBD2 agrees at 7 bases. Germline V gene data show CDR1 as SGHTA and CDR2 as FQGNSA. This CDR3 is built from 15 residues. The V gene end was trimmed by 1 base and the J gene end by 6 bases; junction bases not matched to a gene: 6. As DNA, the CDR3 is TGTGCCAGCAGCTTAGAAGCGGGAAGAGGCAATGAGCAGTTCTTC. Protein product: CASSLEAGRGNEQFF.

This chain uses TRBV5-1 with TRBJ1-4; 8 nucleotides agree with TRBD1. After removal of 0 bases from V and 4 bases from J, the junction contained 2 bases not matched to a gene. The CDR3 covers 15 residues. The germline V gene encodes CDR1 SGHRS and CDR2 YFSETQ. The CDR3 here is CASSLEDRDNEKLFF. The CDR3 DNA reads TGCGCCAGCAGCTTGGAGGACAGGGATAATGAAAAACTGTTTTTT. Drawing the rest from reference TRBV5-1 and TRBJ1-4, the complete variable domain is KAGVTQTPRYLIKTRGQQVTLSCSPISGHRSVSWYQQTPGQGLQFLFEYFSETQRNKGNFPGRFSGRQFSNSRSEMNVSTLELGDSALYLCASSLEDRDNEKLFFGSGTQLSVL.

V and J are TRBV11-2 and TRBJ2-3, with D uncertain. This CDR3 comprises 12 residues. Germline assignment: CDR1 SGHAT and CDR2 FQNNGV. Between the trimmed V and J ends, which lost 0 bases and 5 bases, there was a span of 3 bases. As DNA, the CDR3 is TGTGCCAGCAGCTTAGAAATAGATACGCAGTATTTT. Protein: CASSLEIDTQYF.

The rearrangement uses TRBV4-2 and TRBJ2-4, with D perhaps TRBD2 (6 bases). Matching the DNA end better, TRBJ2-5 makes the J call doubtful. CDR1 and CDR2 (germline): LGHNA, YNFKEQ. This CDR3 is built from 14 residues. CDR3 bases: TGTGCCAGCAGCCAGGCGGAGGGTGTGGAGACCCAGTACTTC. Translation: CASSQAEGVETQYF.

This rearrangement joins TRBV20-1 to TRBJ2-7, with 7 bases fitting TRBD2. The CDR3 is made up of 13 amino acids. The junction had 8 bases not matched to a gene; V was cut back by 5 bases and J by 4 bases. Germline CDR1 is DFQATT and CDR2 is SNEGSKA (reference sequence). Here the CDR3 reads CSARKAGLYEQYF. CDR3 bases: TGCAGTGCTCGGAAAGCGGGATTATACGAGCAGTACTTC.

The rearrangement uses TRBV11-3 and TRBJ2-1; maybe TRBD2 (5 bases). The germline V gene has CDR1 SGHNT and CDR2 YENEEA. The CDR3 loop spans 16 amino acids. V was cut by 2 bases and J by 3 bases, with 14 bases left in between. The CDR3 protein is CASSLSGVIGYNEQFF. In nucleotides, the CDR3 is TGTGCCAGCAGCTTATCCGGGGTTATAGGCTACAATGAGCAGTTCTTC.

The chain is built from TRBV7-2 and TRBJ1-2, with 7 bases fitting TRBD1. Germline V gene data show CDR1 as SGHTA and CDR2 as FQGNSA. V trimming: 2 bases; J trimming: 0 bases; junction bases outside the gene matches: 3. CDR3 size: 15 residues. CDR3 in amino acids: CASSLRTGANYGYTF. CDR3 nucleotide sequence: TGTGCCAGCAGCTTACGGACAGGCGCTAACTATGGCTACACCTTC.

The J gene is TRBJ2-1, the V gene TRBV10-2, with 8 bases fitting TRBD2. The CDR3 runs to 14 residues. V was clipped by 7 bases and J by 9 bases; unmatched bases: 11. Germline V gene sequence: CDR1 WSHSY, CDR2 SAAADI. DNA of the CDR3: TGCGCCAGCAAAAGAACTAGCGGAGAGGGTGAGCAGTTCTTC. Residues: CASKRTSGEGEQFF.

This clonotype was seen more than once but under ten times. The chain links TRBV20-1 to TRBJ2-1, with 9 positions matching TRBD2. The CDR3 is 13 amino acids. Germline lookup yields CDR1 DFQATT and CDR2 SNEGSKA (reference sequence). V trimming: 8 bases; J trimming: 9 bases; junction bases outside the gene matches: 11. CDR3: CSLSAGGASEQFF. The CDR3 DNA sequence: TGCAGTCTCTCCGCGGGGGGGGCTAGTGAGCAGTTCTTC.

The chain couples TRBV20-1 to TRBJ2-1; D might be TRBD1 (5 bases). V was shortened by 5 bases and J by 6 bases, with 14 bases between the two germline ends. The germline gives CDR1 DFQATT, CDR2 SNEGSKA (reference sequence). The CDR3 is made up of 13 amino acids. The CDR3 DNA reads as TGCAGTGCTGAGGAACAGGAAAGCAATGAGCAGTTCTTC. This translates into CSAEEQESNEQFF.

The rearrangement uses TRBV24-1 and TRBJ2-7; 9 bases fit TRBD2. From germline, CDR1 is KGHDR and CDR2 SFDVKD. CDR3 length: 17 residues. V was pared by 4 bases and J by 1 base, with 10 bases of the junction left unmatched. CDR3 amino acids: CATSDGSGGLLSYEQYF. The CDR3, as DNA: TGTGCCACCAGTGACGGTAGCGGGGGCCTTCTATCCTACGAGCAGTACTTC.

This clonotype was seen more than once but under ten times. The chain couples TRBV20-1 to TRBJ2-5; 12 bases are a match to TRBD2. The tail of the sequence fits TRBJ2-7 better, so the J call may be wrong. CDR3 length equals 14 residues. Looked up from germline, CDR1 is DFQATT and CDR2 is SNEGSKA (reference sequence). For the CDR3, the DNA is TGCAGTGCGTTACTAGCGGGGGGTCGATACGAGCAGTACTTC. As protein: CSALLAGGRYEQYF.

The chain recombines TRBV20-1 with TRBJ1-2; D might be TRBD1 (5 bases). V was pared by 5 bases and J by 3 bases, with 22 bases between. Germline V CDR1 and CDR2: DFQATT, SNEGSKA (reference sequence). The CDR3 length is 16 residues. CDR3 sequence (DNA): TGCAGTGCTCAAGGGGCCGGGCAGGGAAGGGACTATGGCTACACCTTC. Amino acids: CSAQGAGQGRDYGYTF.

In DNA, the CDR3 is TGTGCCAGCAGCTTAGAGTCTTTCAGGGACTCCAAGTACTTC. Protein product: CASSLESFRDSKYF. J is TRBJ2-5 and V is TRBV7-9; tentative D call: TRBD2 (6 bases). The germline V gene encodes CDR1 SEHNR and CDR2 FQNEAQ (reference sequence). There are 14 residues in the CDR3. V lost 1 base to trimming and J lost 12 bases, with 18 bases between them. Drawing the rest from reference TRBV7-9 and TRBJ2-5, the complete variable domain is DTGVSQNPRHKITKRGQNVTFRCDPISEHNRLYWYRQTLGQGPEFLTYFQNEAQLEKSRLLSDRFSAERPKGSFSTLEIQRTEQGDSAMYLCASSLESFRDSKYFGPGTRLLVL.

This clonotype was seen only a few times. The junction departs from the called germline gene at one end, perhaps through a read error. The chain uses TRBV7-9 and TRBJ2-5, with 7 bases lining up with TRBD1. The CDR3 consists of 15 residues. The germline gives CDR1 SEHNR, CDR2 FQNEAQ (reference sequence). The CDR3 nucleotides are TGCGCCAGCAGCTCCCGGACAGGACTTAACTACGGGCAGTACTTC. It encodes CASSSRTGLNYGQYF.

The CDR3: CSVEGRTPQETQYF. The CDR3 region has the DNA TGCAGCGTTGAAGGACGGACCCCCCAAGAGACCCAGTACTTC. The rearrangement links TRBV29-1 to TRBJ2-5; D call uncertain. Trimming took 1 base from V and 1 from J, leaving 10 bases between them. Germline V gene data show CDR1 as SQVTM and CDR2 as ANQGSEA. The CDR3 has 14 residues.

This chain's CDR3 is CASSGNTGEEFF. In nucleotides, the CDR3 is TGTGCCAGCAGTGGAAACACGGGGGAGGAGTTCTTC. The chain employs TRBV2 and TRBJ2-1; a weak D match, TRBD2 (6 bases). Germline values: CDR1 SNHLY, CDR2 FYNNEI. The CDR3 is 12 amino acids. V was clipped by 4 bases and J by 14 bases, with 15 bases between them.

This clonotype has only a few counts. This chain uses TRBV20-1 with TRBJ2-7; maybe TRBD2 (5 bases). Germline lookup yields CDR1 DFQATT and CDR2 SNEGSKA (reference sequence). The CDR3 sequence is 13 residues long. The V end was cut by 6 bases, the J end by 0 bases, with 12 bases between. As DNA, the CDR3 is TGCAGTGCGTTTACTAGGCCCTCCTACGAGCAGTACTTC. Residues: CSAFTRPSYEQYF.

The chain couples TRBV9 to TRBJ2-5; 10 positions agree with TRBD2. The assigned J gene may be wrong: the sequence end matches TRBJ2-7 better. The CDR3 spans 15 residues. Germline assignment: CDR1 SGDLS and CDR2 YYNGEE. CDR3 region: CASSVEGAGGNEQYF. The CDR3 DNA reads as TGTGCCAGCAGCGTAGAAGGAGCGGGAGGGAACGAGCAGTACTTC.

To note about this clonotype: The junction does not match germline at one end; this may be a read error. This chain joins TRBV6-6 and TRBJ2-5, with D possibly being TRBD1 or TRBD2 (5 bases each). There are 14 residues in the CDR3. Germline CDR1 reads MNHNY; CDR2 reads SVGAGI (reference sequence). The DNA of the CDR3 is TGTGCCAGCAGGTACTCGGGGCTCCAAGAGACCCAGTACTTC. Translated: CASRYSGLQETQYF.

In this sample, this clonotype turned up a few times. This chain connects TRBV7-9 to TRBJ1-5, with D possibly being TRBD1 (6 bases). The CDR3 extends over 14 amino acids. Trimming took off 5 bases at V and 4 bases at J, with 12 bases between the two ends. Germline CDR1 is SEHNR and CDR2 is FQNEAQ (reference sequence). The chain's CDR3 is CASSRTDSNQPQHF. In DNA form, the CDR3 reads TGTGCCAGCAGCAGGACAGACTCGAATCAGCCCCAGCATTTT.

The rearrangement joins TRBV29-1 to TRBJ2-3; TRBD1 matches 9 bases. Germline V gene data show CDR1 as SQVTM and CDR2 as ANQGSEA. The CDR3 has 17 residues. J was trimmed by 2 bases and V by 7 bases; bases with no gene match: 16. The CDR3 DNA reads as TGCAGCGCCCGCCCACTACGACAGGGGGTTCACACAGATACGCAGTATTTT. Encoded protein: CSARPLRQGVHTDTQYF.